This entry lists 11 T cell receptor beta chains sequenced from one sample in a study of vaccination and CD4 T cells after COVID-19 (dated 2022 in TCRdb). The sample's treatment or condition, from its label and the paper: approximately nine-day PBMC culture with coronavirus spike peptide pools or control peptides (ViraFEST assay). No antigens are known for them. The method was PCR. Sequencing instrument: Illumina iSeq 100. DNA from cultured CD4+ T cells underwent TCR sequencing with the Oncomine TCR Beta short-read assay at the Johns Hopkins FTIC core. Clones were called with MiXCR by TCRdb after fastp trimmed the public reads at Q25, and only in-frame beta chains were retained. Each record represents a unique CDR3 protein, reported with the most common genes and DNA among its rows. The sample profile shows approximately 18,000 distinct CDR3 sequences; around four fifths of them were found once. Together, the top ten hold roughly 17% of the sample.

Sequencing was performed on CD4+ T cells from blood, cultured in vitro, taken after SARS-CoV-2 vaccination. These receptors came from a human donor who received a COVID-19 vaccine.

This clonotype was detected only a few times. The CDR3 DNA follows: TGCAGTGCTAGAAAGCGGGGGGTTACAGATACGCAGTATTTT. This sequence encodes CSARKRGVTDTQYF. V gene TRBV20-1 combines with J gene TRBJ2-3; 9 bases are a match to TRBD2. CDR1 and CDR2 (germline): DFQATT, SNEGSKA (reference sequence). The CDR3 has 14 amino acids. J was trimmed by 3 bases and V by 2 bases; bases with no gene match: 3.

The V and J genes are TRBV20-1 and TRBJ2-5, with TRBD2 matching over 13 bases. The CDR3 sequence is 15 residues long. After removal of 8 bases from V and 2 bases from J, the junction contained 8 bases not matched to a gene. Germline CDR1 DFQATT, CDR2 SNEGSKA (reference sequence). CDR3 coding DNA: TGCAGTACTCAACGACTAGCGGGGGGACAAGAGACCCAGTACTTC. It encodes CSTQRLAGGQETQYF.

The genes are TRBV6-1 and TRBJ2-2; 9 nucleotides line up with TRBD2. V lost 5 bases to trimming and J lost 3 bases; unmatched junction nucleotides: 4. This CDR3 contains 15 residues. CDR1 is MNHNS, CDR2 SASEGT, per germline. This CDR3 reads CASSQGLAHTGELFF. In nucleotides, the CDR3 is TGTGCCAGCAGTCAGGGACTAGCACACACCGGGGAGCTGTTTTTT.

The genes are TRBV29-1 and TRBJ1-3; TRBD1 agrees at 12 bases. The CDR3 loop spans 17 amino acids. CDR1 is SQVTM and CDR2 is ANQGSEA in the germline V gene. The V gene end was trimmed by 2 bases and the J gene end by 3 bases; junction bases not matched to a gene: 8. CDR3 in amino acids: CSVERRGTGGRGNTIYF. The CDR3 bases are TGCAGCGTTGAACGTCGAGGGACAGGGGGCCGTGGAAACACCATATATTTT.

The chain joins TRBV30 to TRBJ2-5, with 7 bases matching TRBD1. CDR1 and CDR2 from the germline V gene are GTSNPN and SVGIG (reference sequence). This CDR3 spans 12 amino acids. J gave up 4 bases and V 1 base, and 0 bases lay outside the gene matches. DNA for the CDR3: TGTGCCTGGAGTGGACAGGGAGAGACCCAGTACTTC. Translation: CAWSGQGETQYF.

This chain connects TRBV18 to TRBJ1-5, with TRBD1 as a possible D gene (5 bases). The germline CDR1 and CDR2 sequences are KGHSH and LQKENI. CDR3 size: 14 residues. V shed 3 bases and J shed 5 bases, with 11 bases lying between them. CDR3 protein: CASSPSGGDQPQHF. The CDR3 DNA follows: TGTGCCAGCTCACCCAGCGGGGGGGATCAGCCCCAGCATTTT.

The CDR3 nucleotides read TGCAGTGCTAGGGATTCGGTTGGGAGAGAGACCCAGTACTTC. This encodes CSARDSVGRETQYF. The chain is built from TRBV20-1 and TRBJ2-5, with a possible D match to TRBD2 (5 bases). Germline lookup yields CDR1 DFQATT and CDR2 SNEGSKA (reference sequence). V lost 3 bases and J 4 bases, leaving 15 bases between the germline ends. The CDR3 totals 14 residues.

The J gene is TRBJ1-2, the V gene TRBV6-5, with D possibly TRBD1 on 6 matching bases. CDR1 MNHEY and CDR2 SVGAGI come from the germline V gene. V was pared by 4 bases and J by 6 bases, with 18 bases between. This CDR3 region has 15 residues. CDR3 bases: TGTGCCAGCAGTTCCCAGGTCGCGGGGGGCCATGGCTACACCTTC. Amino acid sequence: CASSSQVAGGHGYTF.

The chain joins TRBV7-8 to TRBJ2-1; the match to TRBD2 covers 14 bases. Germline assignment: CDR1 SGHVS and CDR2 FQNEAQ. The CDR3 totals 17 residues. The V and J ends lost 5 bases and 3 bases, in that order; junction bases with no gene match: 6. Here the CDR3 reads CASSLGTSGGIYNEQFF. The CDR3 DNA sequence: TGTGCCAGCAGCCTAGGGACTAGCGGGGGCATCTACAATGAGCAGTTCTTC.

CDR3 protein: CASSEGQGRGYGYTF. For the CDR3, the DNA is TGTGCCAGCAGTGAAGGGCAGGGTAGAGGCTATGGCTACACCTTC. This chain uses TRBV6-1 with TRBJ1-2; a weak D match, TRBD1 (5 bases). V was shortened by 1 base and J by 4 bases, with 13 bases between the two germline ends. This CDR3 region has 15 residues. The germline gives CDR1 MNHNS, CDR2 SASEGT.

This sequence joins TRBV19 and TRBJ2-1; D unclear. The CDR3 runs to 15 residues. V lost 3 bases, J lost 7 bases, and 16 bases lay in between. Germline values: CDR1 LNHDA, CDR2 SQIVND (reference sequence). CDR3 nucleotide sequence: TGTGCCAGTAGTATCTGGTCGGCCCGTGGGAATGAGCAGTTCTTC. This sequence encodes CASSIWSARGNEQFF.